Sequencing of this T cell receptor beta chain was carried out in a study of regulatory T cells in long-lasting Graves disease. V was pared by 2 bases and J by 5 bases, with 2 bases of the junction left unmatched. Per the germline V gene, CDR1 is ENHRY and CDR2 is SYGVKD. CDR3 length: 14 residues. As to time point: newly diagnosed GD, antithyroid drugs for less than 3 months. The TCR library was prepared using RNA isolated from PBMCs. Those enrolled as patients came out of an endocrinology department in Xi'an, China. This clonotype was recorded many times. Its target is unknown. Study results and limitations: What was studied was peripheral blood only, and not thyroid tissue.

To make TCR beta libraries, researchers used iRepertoire HTBI primers and Arm-PCR of CDR3 regions. TCRdb itself ran the multiplex PCR reads through MiXCR, one entry per CDR3 protein. Of approximately 400,000 distinct CDR3 sequences listed, 15% are singletons. A further study also used this sample, focusing on T cells in Graves' hyperthyroidism and ophthalmopathy. That investigation notes: Model predictions of ophthalmopathy came a median 6.5 months before onset.

The V call is TRBV10-3, the J call TRBJ2-5, with 10 bases identical to TRBD1. The sequence was collected from a middle-aged woman with Graves disease. The specimen comprised peripheral blood mononuclear cells (PBMCs), sampled at new diagnosis, from a patient treated with antithyroid drugs. CDR3 residues: CAISEADRGETQYF. The DNA for the CDR3 is TGTGCCATCAGTGAGGCGGACAGGGGGGAGACCCAGTACTTC.